This T cell receptor beta chain came from a study of Graves' ophthalmopathy and Graves' hyperthyroidism. Study-level results: Clonotypes were expanded in thyroid at above 0.001 frequency, and most also appeared in blood.

As concerns this clonotype: Its antigen is not known.

V was pared by 3 bases and J by 2 bases, with 7 bases of the junction left unmatched. Germline loops: CDR1 SGHVT, CDR2 SQSDAQ. This CDR3 spans 16 amino acids. Using RNA transcripts, the TCR beta CDR3 regions were amplified. First-round RT-PCR employed HTBI primers, with a second-round multiplex PCR after it. In TCRdb, the multiplex PCR reads were re-called with MiXCR into one record per CDR3 protein. The sample carries around 1,000,000 distinct CDR3 sequences, about two fifths recorded once. This rearrangement joins TRBV7-4 to TRBJ2-7; 10 positions agree with TRBD1. Sequencing was done on a sample of peripheral blood or thyroid tissue (not recorded which). The sequence was collected from an adult man with Graves' hyperthyroidism. CDR3 nucleotides: TGTGCCAGCAGCTTCCGTCCCGGGACAGGGGCCTACGAGCAGTACTTC. It specifies CASSFRPGTGAYEQYF.